The 14 T cell receptor beta chains below come from one sample, sequenced in a study of post-analysis software for immune sequencing data. TCR beta cDNA libraries had unique molecular identifiers. MiXCR was run by TCRdb on the PCR reads, yielding one entry per CDR3 protein. Of roughly 800,000 distinct CDR3 sequences listed, just under 30% were seen once; the top ten hold 0.5% to 0.6%. The antigens these receptors bind are not known. Study-wide points: TRBV segments more frequent in patients than in controls numbered roughly 5 and included TRBV5-6, TRBV5-1 and TRBV20-1.

Source material: blood. These receptors all come from a girl under 18 with multiple sclerosis.

This clonotype was seen a handful of times. In nucleotides, the CDR3 is TGTGCCATCAGTGCCTCCGGGACAATCTACGAGCAGTACTTC. This codes for CAISASGTIYEQYF. The rearrangement joins TRBV10-3 to TRBJ2-7, with D possibly matching TRBD1 (6 bases). The germline V gene encodes CDR1 ENHRY and CDR2 SYGVKD. The V gene lost 4 bases and the J gene lost 3 bases, with 13 bases spanning the gap. This CDR3 comprises 14 residues.

The rearrangement uses TRBV3-1 and TRBJ1-5, with unresolved D. This CDR3 is 17 amino acids long. V lost 3 bases and J 9 bases, leaving 24 bases between the germline ends. Germline lookup yields CDR1 LGHDT and CDR2 YNNKEL (reference sequence). The CDR3 loop reads CASSQDSSGDRPRPQHF. The CDR3 coding sequence is TGTGCCAGCAGCCAGGATAGTTCTGGTGACCGCCCCCGGCCCCAGCATTTT.

V is TRBV5-1 and J is TRBJ2-7; either TRBD1 or TRBD2 may fit D (6 bases each). The DNA end favors TRBJ2-5, so the J call may be wrong. The CDR3 sequence is 15 residues long. Germline V gene data show CDR1 as SGHRS and CDR2 as YFSETQ. The CDR3 here is CASSSGDTRWETQYF. The DNA of the CDR3 is TGCGCCAGCAGCTCGGGGGACACAAGATGGGAGACCCAGTACTTC.

This clonotype was detected ten times or more. This chain links TRBV6-5 with TRBJ2-5; no clear D. Trimming pared 0 bases from V and 5 bases from J, leaving 7 bases between. The V gene's germline CDR1 is MNHEY and CDR2 SVGAGI. The CDR3 covers 13 residues. CDR3 sequence (DNA): TGTGCCAGCAGTTACTCGGGCTCGGAGACCCAGTACTTC. Translating it yields CASSYSGSETQYF.

This clonotype was counted a few times. The rearrangement joins TRBV7-8 to TRBJ2-5, with 7 bases that match TRBD1. With V trimmed by 1 base and J by 5 bases, 10 bases remained unmatched. CDR1 and CDR2 from the germline V gene are SGHVS and FQNEAQ. The CDR3 has 16 residues. The CDR3 nucleotides are TGTGCCAGCAGCTTAGTCGGGACAGTAAATGGGGAGACCCAGTACTTC. This codes for CASSLVGTVNGETQYF.

The CDR3 loop is CASSSARGPGGKQYF. CDR3 in DNA: TGTGCCAGCAGCTCGGCAAGAGGACCAGGGGGCAAGCAGTACTTC. The chain carries TRBV7-8 and TRBJ2-5; 8 bases are shared with TRBD1. Germline V gene data show CDR1 as SGHVS and CDR2 as FQNEAQ. With 4 bases clipped from V and 11 bases from J, the junction kept 15 bases outside the gene matches. The CDR3 is 15 amino acids.

The V call is TRBV6-1, the J call TRBJ2-7; 9 bases fit TRBD1. This CDR3 has 14 amino acids. CDR1 is MNHNS and CDR2 is SASEGT in the germline V gene. V lost 6 bases to trimming and J lost 6 bases; unmatched junction nucleotides: 9. CDR3 sequence reads: CASRKLGQGSEQYF. The CDR3 bases are TGTGCCAGCAGGAAATTGGGACAGGGCTCCGAGCAGTACTTC.

The chain uses TRBV18 and TRBJ2-1; the D gene is possibly TRBD2 (6 bases). V gave up 6 bases and J gave up 2 bases, with 17 bases separating them. The CDR3 has 16 amino acids. Germline V gene lookup returns CDR1 KGHSH and CDR2 LQKENI. The CDR3, as DNA: TGTGCCAGCTCCCGGACCGTGGGCGGGACCTACAATGAGCAGTTCTTC. Its translation is CASSRTVGGTYNEQFF.

J is TRBJ2-5 and V is TRBV7-2; 13 bases are a match to TRBD2. The DNA end is a closer match to TRBJ2-7, so the J assignment may be wrong. Germline CDR1 and CDR2: SGHTA and FQGNSA. The CDR3 is 14 residues long. DNA of the CDR3: TGTGCCAGCAGCGCGACTAGCGGGGGGTACGAGCAGTACTTC. Encoded protein: CASSATSGGYEQYF.

This clonotype was observed a few times. The chain employs TRBV27 and TRBJ2-7; 8 nucleotides align to TRBD2. There are 13 residues in the CDR3. V lost 3 bases, J lost 5 bases, and 3 bases stayed unmatched. Germline V gene data show CDR1 as MNHEY and CDR2 as SMNVEV (reference sequence). The CDR3 here is CASSFGRADEQYF. The CDR3 DNA follows: TGTGCCAGCAGTTTCGGGAGGGCTGACGAGCAGTACTTC.

V usage is TRBV6-5 and J usage is TRBJ2-5, with 7 positions matching TRBD1. The CDR3 spans 13 residues. Looked up from germline, CDR1 is MNHEY and CDR2 is SVGAGI. The V and J ends lost 6 bases and 5 bases, in that order; junction bases with no gene match: 6. DNA for the CDR3: TGTGCCAGCAGCCGAGACAGGGATGAGACCCAGTACTTC. Amino acid sequence: CASSRDRDETQYF.

This clonotype was counted only a few times. The chain combines TRBV6-4 with TRBJ2-3; 9 bases are shared with TRBD1. V lost 6 bases and J lost 3; bases outside the gene matches: 7. The germline V gene encodes CDR1 MRHNA and CDR2 SNTAGT. This CDR3 comprises 15 residues. In DNA form, the CDR3 reads TGTGCCAGCAGCGCCGGGACAGGGCATACAGATACGCAGTATTTT. Its translation: CASSAGTGHTDTQYF.

The chain employs TRBV7-9 and TRBJ2-2; 8 nucleotides align to TRBD1. The length of the CDR3 is 17 residues. V dropped 4 bases and J dropped 5; count of bases not matched to a gene: 12. Germline V gene sequence: CDR1 SEHNR, CDR2 FQNEAQ (reference sequence). CDR3 sequence (DNA): TGTGCCAGCAGCTCCATCGGGCAGGGGGCTTGGACCGGGGAGCTGTTTTTT. Amino acid sequence: CASSSIGQGAWTGELFF.

In its sample, this clonotype was seen a few times. A much more abundant neighbour one base away suggests this may be a read error. The chain uses TRBV6-5 and TRBJ2-7; D gene unclear. Germline V gene lookup returns CDR1 MNHEY and CDR2 SVGAGI. CDR3 length: 12 residues. Deletions cut 4 bases from V and 7 bases from J, with 11 bases between. The CDR3 here is CASSSLGNEQYF. CDR3 coding DNA: TGTGCCAGCAGTTCCCTGGGGAATGAGCAGTACTTC.